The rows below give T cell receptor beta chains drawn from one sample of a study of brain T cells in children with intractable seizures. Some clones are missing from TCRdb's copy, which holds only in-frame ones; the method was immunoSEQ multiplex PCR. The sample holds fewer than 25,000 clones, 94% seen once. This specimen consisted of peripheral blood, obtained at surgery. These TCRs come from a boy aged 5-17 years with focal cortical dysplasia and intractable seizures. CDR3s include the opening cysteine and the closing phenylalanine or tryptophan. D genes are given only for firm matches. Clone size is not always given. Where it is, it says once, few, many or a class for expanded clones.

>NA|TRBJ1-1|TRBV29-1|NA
TGCAGCGTTGGACTCAACACTGAAGCTTTCTTT
CSVGLNTEAFF
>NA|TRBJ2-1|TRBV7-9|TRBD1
TGTGCCAGCAGCTTATCAGCAGGGACAGGGGTGGATGAGCAGTTCTTC
CASSLSAGTGVDEQFF
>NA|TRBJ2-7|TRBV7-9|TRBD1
TGTGCCAGCAGCCCTAGAGGGACAGGGGGTGACGAGCAGTACTTC
CASSPRGTGGDEQYF
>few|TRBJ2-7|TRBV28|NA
TGTGCCAGCAGAGGGTATGGTGGGGGGACCTACGAGCAGTACTTC
CASRGYGGGTYEQYF
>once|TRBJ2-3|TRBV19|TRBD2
TGTGCCAGTAGTATCCTTAGCGGGTACGGCACAGATACGCAGTATTTT
CASSILSGYGTDTQYF
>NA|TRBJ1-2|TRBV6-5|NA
TGTGCCAGCAGGAAACAGGTTCTTGATGGCTACACCTTC
CASRKQVLDGYTF
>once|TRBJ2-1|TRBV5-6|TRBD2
TGTGCCAGCAGAAGTAGCGGGAGGGCCATGAATGAGCAGTTCTTC
CASRSSGRAMNEQFF
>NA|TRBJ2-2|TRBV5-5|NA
TGTGCCAGCAGCTTGCGGGACTTACCCACCGGGGAGCTGTTTTTT
CASSLRDLPTGELFF
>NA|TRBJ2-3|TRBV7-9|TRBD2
TGTGCCAGCAGCCCTCGGATAGCGGGCGCAGATACGCAGTATTTT
CASSPRIAGADTQYF
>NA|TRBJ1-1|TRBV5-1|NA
TGCGCCAGCAGCTTGGAGGCTGGTGAAGCTTTCTTT
CASSLEAGEAFF
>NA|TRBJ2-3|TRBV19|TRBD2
TGTGCCAGTAGTACCCCCTCCGCCGGACTAGTCTCTGATACGCAGTATTTT
CASSTPSAGLVSDTQYF
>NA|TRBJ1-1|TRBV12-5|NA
TGTGCTAGTGGTTTGGGTCCCCGAGTAGGAACTGAAGCTTTCTTT
CASGLGPRVGTEAFF
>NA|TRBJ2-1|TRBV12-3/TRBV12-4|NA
TGTGCCAGCACTGAAGGAGGGAATGAGCAGTTCTTC
CASTEGGNEQFF
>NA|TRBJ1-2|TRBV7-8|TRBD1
TGTGCCAGCAGCTCCGGAGGACAGGGAGGCCTGGGGGGCTACACCTTC
CASSSGGQGGLGGYTF
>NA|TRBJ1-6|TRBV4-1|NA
TGCGCCAGCAGCCAAGGAATAGGGAATCGGGATTCACCCCTCCACTTT
CASSQGIGNRDSPLHF
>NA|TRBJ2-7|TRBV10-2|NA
TGCGCCAGCAGTGTTGACCGGTACGAGCAGTACTTC
CASSVDRYEQYF
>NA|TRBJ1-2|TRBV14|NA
TGTGCCAGCAGCCAAGATCGGTACAGGGATGGTGGCTACACCTTC
CASSQDRYRDGGYTF
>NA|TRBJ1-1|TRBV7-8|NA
TGTGCCAGCAGCTTAGGGGAGGCCCTTGAAGCTTTCTTT
CASSLGEALEAFF
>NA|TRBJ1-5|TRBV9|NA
TGTGCCAGCAACGGAGGGGACAGCAATCAGCCCCAGCATTTT
CASNGGDSNQPQHF
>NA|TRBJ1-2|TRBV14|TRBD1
TGTGCCAGCAGCCGGACAGGGGGATATGGCTACACCTTC
CASSRTGGYGYTF